This T cell receptor (beta chain) is from a study of regulatory T cells in long-lasting Graves disease. Study-wide findings and caveats: Persistent Graves' patients showed less TCR diversity than newly diagnosed patients showed. Persistent disease preferred TRBV28, TRBJ1-2 and TRBJ2-5; new disease, TRBV20-1 and TRBJ2-1.

The table lists this clonotype with many counts. As yet, its antigen is unknown. The time point: newly diagnosed GD, antithyroid drugs for less than 3 months. PBMCs were the source of the RNA used for TCR sequencing. Researchers made TCR beta libraries by using iRepertoire HTBI primers and running Arm-PCR on CDR3 regions. TCRdb called the multiplex PCR reads again in MiXCR, with one record for every CDR3 protein. Of about 530,000 distinct CDR3 sequences listed, about 16% were seen once; the top ten hold approximately 25%. CDR3 length: 14 amino acids. Trimming removed 3 bases at V and 1 base at J, with 7 bases between. Germline V gene lookup returns CDR1 LNHNV and CDR2 YYDKDF (reference sequence). The same sample was also used in a study of T cells in Graves' hyperthyroidism and ophthalmopathy.

The specimen was peripheral blood mononuclear cells (PBMCs), collected at new diagnosis, from a patient treated with antithyroid drugs. This chain connects TRBV15 to TRBJ1-5, with D unclear. The receptor comes from a woman aged 40-60 years with Graves disease. The CDR3 nucleotides read TGTGCCACCAGCAGCGGCTTCAGCAATCAGCCCCAGCATTTT. Its protein is CATSSGFSNQPQHF.